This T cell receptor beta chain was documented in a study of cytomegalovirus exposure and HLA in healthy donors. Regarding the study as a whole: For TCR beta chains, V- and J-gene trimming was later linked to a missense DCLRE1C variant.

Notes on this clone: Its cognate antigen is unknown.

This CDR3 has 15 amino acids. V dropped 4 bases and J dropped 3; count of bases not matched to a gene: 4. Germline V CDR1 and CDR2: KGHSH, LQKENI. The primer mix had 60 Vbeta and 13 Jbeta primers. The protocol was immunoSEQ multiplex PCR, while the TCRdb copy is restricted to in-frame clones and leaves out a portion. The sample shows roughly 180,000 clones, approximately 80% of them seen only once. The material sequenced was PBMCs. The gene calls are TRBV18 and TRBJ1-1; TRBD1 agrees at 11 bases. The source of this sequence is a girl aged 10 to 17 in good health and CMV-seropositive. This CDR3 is CASSQGQGADTEAFF. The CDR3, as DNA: TGTGCCAGCTCACAAGGACAGGGGGCTGACACTGAAGCTTTCTTT.